The clone carrying this T cell receptor beta chain occurred many times. The sample is drawn from a study of patients and donors after allogeneic stem cell transplantation. One entry per CDR3 protein results from TCRdb running MiXCR on the RT-PCR reads. The sample yields almost 90,000 distinct CDR3 sequences, approximately 5% seen once. This TCR was recovered from a human donor who was either an allogeneic HSCT recipient or a stem cell or donor lymphocyte infusion donor (not recorded which). It is not recorded whose cells these are; they may come from a transplant donor. The sequencing input was blood, either unsorted or a sorted T cell fraction (not recorded which).

CDR3: CASRANRPDTEAFF. CDR3 nucleotide sequence: TGCGCCAGCCGCGCTAACAGGCCGGACACTGAAGCTTTCTTT. This chain joins TRBV10-2 and TRBJ1-1, with D possibly TRBD1 on 5 matching bases. The V gene's germline CDR1 is WSHSY and CDR2 SAAADI. Trimming removed 8 bases from V and 3 bases from J, with 16 bases in between. The CDR3 is 14 amino acids.